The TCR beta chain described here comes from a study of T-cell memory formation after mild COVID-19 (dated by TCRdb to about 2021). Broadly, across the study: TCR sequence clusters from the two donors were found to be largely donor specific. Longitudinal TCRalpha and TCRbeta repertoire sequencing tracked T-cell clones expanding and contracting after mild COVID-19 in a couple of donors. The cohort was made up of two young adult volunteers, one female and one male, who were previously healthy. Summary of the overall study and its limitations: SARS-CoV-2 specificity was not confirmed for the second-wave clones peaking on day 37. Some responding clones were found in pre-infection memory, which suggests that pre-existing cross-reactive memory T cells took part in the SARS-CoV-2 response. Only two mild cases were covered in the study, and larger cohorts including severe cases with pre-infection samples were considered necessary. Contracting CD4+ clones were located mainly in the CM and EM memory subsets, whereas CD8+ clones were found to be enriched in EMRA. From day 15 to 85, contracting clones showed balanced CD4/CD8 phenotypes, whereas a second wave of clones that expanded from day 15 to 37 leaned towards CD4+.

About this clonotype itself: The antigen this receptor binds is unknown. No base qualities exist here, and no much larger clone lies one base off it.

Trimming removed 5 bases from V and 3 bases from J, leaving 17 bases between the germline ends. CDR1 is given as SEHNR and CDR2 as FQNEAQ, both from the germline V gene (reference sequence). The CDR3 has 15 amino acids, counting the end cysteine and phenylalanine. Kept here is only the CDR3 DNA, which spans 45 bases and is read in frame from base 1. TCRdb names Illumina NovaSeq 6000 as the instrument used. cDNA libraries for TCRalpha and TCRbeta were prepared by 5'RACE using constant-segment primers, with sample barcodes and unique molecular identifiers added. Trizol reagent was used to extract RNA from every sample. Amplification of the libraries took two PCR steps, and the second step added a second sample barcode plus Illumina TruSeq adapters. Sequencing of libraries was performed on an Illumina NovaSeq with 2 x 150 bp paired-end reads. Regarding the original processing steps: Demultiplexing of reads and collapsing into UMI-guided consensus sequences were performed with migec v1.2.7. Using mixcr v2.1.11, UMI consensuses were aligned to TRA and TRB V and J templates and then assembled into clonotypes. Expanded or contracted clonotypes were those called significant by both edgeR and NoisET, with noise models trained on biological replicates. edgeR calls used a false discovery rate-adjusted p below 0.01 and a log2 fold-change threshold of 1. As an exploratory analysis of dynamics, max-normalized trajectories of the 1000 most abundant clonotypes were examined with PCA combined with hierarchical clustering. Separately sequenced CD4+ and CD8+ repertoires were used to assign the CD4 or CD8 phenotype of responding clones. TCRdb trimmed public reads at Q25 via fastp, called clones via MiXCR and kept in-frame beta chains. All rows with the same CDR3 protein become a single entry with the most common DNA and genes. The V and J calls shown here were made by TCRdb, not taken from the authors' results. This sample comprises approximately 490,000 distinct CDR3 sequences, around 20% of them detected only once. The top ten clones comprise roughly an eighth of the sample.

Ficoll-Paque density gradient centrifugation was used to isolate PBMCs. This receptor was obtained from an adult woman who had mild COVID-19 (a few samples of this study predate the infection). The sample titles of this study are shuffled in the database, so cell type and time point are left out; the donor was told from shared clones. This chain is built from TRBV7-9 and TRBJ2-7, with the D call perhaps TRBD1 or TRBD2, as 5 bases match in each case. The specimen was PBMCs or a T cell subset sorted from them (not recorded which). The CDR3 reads CASSTNRDGNYEQYF. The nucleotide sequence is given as TGTGCCAGCAGCACAAACCGGGACGGGAACTACGAGCAGTACTTC.